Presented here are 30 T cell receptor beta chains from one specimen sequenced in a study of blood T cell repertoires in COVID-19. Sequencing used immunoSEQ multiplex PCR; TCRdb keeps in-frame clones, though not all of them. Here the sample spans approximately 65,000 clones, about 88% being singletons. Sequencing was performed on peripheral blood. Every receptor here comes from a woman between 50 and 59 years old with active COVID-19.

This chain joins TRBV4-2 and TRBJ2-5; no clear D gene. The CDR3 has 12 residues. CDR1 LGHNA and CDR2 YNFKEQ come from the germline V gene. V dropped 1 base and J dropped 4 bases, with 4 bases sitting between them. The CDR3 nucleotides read TGTGCCAGCAGCCAAGCGTTAGAGACCCAGTACTTC. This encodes CASSQALETQYF.

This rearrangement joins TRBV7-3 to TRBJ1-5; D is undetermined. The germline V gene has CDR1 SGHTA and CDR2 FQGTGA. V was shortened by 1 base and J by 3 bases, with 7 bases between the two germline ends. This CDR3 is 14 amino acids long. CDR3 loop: CASSLIVSNQPQHF. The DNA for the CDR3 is TGTGCCAGCAGCTTAATAGTCTCCAATCAGCCCCAGCATTTT. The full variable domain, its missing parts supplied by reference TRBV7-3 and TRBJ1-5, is GAGVSQTPSNKVTEKGKYVELRCDPISGHTALYWYRQSLGQGPEFLIYFQGTGAADDSGLPNDRFFAVRPEGSVSTLKIQRTERGDSAVYLCASSLIVSNQPQHFGDGTRLSIL.

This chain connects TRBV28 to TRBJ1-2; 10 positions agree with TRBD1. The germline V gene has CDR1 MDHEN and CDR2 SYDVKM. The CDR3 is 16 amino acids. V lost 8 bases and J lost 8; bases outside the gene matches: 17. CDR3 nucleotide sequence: TGTGCCAGCGGCTCAATGACAGGGGGCGAATTAGAGGGCTACACCTTC. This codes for CASGSMTGGELEGYTF.

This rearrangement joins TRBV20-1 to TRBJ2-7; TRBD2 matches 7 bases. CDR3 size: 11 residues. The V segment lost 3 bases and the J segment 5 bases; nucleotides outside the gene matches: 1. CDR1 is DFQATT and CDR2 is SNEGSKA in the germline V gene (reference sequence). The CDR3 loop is CSARGGNEQYF. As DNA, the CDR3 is TGCAGTGCTAGGGGAGGGAACGAGCAGTACTTC.

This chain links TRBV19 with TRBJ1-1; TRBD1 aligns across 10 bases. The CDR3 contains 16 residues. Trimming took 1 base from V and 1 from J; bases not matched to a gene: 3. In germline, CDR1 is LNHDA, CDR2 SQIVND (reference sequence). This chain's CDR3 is CASSIGRTGGNTEAFF. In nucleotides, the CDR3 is TGTGCCAGTAGTATAGGGAGGACAGGGGGGAACACTGAAGCTTTCTTT.

The CDR3 nucleotides are TGTGCCAGCAGGGCGAGGACAGGGAACGGCCTTGGCTACACCTTC. It yields the protein CASRARTGNGLGYTF. J is TRBJ1-2 and V is TRBV6-5, with TRBD1 matching 8 bases. The CDR3 runs 15 residues. Germline trimming cut 6 bases from V and 7 bases from J; bases unmatched to any gene: 13. The germline CDR1 and CDR2 sequences are MNHEY and SVGAGI.

The CDR3 DNA reads as TGTGCCAGCTCACCGCTTGGGACAGCCCAAGAGACCCAGTACTTC. Amino acid sequence: CASSPLGTAQETQYF. The chain employs TRBV18 and TRBJ2-5, with 7 bases that match TRBD1. The CDR3 spans 15 residues. J was trimmed by 1 base and V by 3 bases; bases with no gene match: 5. Germline assignment: CDR1 KGHSH and CDR2 LQKENI.

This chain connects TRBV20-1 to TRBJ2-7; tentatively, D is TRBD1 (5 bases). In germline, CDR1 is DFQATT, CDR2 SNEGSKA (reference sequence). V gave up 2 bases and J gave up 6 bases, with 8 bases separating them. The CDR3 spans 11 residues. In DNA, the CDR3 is TGCAGTGCTAGACAGGACATCGAGCAGTACTTC. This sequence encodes CSARQDIEQYF.

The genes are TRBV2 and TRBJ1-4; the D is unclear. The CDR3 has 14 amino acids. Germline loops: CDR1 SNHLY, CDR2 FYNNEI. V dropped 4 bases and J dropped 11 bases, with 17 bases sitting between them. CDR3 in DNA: TGTGCCAGCAGTGCCGAAGCGCCGCGGGAGAAACTGTTTTTT. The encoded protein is CASSAEAPREKLFF.

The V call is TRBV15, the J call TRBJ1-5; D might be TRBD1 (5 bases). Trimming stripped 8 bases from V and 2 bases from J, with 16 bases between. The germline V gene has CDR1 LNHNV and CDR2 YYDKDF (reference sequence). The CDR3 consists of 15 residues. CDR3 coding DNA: TGTGCCACCCAGAATCAGGGAGGTGGCAATCAGCCCCAGCATTTT. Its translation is CATQNQGGGNQPQHF.

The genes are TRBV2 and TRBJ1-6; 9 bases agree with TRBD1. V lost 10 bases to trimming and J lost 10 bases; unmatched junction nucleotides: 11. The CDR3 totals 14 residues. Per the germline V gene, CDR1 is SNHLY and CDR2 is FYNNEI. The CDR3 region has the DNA TGTGCCATAATTCGGGACAGGGTAGACTCACCCCTCCACTTT. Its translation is CAIIRDRVDSPLHF.

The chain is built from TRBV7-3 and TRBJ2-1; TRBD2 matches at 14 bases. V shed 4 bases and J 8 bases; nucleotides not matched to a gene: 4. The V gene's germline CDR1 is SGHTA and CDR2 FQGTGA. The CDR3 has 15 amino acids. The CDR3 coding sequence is TGTGCCAGCAGCTCGGGACTAGCGGGAGCCCATGAGCAGTTCTTC. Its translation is CASSSGLAGAHEQFF.

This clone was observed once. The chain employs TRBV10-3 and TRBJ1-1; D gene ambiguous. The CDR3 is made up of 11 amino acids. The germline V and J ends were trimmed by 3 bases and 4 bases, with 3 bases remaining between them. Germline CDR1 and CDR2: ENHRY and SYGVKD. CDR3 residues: CAISDITEAFF. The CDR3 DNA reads TGTGCCATCAGTGACATCACTGAAGCTTTCTTT.

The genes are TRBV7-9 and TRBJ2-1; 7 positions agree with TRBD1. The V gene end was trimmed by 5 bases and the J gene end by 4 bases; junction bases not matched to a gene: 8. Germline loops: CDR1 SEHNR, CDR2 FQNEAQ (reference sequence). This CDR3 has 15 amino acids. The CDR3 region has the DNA TGTGCCAGCAGCATTGGGACAGAGATATACAATGAGCAGTTCTTC. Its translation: CASSIGTEIYNEQFF. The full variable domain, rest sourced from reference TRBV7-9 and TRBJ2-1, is DTGVSQNPRHKITKRGQNVTFRCDPISEHNRLYWYRQTLGQGPEFLTYFQNEAQLEKSRLLSDRFSAERPKGSFSTLEIQRTEQGDSAMYLCASSIGTEIYNEQFFGPGTRLTVL.

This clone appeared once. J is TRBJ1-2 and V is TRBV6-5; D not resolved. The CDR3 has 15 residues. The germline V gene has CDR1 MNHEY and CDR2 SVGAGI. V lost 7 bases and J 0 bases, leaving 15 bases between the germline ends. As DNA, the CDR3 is TGTGCCAGCAATTCCGGTGGAGGGACTAACTATGGCTACACCTTC. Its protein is CASNSGGGTNYGYTF.

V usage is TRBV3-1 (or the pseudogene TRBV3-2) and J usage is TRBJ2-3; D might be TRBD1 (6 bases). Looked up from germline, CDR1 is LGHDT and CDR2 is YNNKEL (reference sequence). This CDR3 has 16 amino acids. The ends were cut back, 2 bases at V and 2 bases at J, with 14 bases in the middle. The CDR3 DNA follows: TGTGCCAGCAGCCAAAGTCCACAGGGCCTCACAGATACGCAGTATTTT. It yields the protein CASSQSPQGLTDTQYF.

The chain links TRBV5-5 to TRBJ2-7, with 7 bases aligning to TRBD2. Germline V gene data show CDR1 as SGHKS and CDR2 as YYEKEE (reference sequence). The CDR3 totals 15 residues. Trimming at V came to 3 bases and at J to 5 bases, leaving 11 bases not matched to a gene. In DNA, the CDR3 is TGTGCCAGCAGCTCCCTAGTGGGAGGGCCACACGAGCAGTACTTC. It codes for CASSSLVGGPHEQYF.

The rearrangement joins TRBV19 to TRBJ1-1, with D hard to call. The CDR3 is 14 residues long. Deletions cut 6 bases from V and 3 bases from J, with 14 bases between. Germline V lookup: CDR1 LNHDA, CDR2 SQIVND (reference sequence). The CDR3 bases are TGTGCCAGTAGATTGCTGTTCGGGGACACTGAAGCTTTCTTT. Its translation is CASRLLFGDTEAFF.

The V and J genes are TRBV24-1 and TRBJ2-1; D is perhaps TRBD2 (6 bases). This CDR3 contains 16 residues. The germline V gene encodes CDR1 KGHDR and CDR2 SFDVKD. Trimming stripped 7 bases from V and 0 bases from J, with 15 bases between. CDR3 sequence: CATRDVAVSSYNEQFF. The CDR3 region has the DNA TGTGCCACCAGGGACGTAGCGGTCAGCTCCTACAATGAGCAGTTCTTC.

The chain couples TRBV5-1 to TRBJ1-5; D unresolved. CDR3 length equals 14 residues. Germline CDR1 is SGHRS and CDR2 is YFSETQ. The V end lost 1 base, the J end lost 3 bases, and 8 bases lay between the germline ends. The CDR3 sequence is CASSLTADNQPQHF. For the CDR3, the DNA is TGCGCCAGCAGCTTGACAGCTGACAATCAGCCCCAGCATTTT.

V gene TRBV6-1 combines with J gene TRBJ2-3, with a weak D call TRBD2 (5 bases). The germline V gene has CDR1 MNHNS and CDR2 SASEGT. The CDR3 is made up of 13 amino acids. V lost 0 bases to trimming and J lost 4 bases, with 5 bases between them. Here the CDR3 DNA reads TGTGCCAGCAGTGAAGCGGGAGCAGATACGCAGTATTTT. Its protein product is CASSEAGADTQYF.

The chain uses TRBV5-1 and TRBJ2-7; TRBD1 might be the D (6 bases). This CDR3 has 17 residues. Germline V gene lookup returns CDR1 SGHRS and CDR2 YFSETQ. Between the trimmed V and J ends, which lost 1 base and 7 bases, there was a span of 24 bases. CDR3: CASSLPLRGGSPWEQYF. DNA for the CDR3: TGCGCCAGCAGCTTGCCGCTCCGAGGGGGATCCCCATGGGAGCAGTACTTC.

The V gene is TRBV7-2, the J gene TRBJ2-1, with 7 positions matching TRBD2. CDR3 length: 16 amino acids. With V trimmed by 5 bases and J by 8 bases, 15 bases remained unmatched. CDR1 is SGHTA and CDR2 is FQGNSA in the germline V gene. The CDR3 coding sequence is TGTGCCAGCAGCCTCTTTAGCGGACTGGGGAGGGATGAGCAGTTCTTC. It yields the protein CASSLFSGLGRDEQFF.

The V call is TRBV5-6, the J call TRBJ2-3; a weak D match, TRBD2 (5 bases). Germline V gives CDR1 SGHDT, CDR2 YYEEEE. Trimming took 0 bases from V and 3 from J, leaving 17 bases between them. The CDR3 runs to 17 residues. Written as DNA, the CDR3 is TGTGCCAGCAGCTTGGAGCGAGGACGGAGCGGAACAGATACGCAGTATTTT. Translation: CASSLERGRSGTDTQYF. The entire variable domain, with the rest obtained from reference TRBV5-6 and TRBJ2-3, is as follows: DAGVTQSPTHLIKTRGQQVTLRCSPKSGHDTVSWYQQALGQGPQFIFQYYEEEERQRGNFPDRFSGHQFPNYSSELNVNALLLGDSALYLCASSLERGRSGTDTQYFGPGTRLTVL.

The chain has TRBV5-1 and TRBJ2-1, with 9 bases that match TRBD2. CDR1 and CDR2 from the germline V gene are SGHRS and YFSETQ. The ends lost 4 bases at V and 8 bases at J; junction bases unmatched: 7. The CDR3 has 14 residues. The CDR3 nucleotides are TGCGCCAGCAGCGCGGGGACTAGCTGGGATGAGCAGTTCTTC. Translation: CASSAGTSWDEQFF.

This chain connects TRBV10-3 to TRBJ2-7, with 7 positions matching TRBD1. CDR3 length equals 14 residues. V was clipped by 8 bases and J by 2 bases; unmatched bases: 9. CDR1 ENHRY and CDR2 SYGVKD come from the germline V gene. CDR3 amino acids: CAIRAGTEAYEQYF. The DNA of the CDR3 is TGTGCCATCCGGGCCGGGACAGAAGCCTACGAGCAGTACTTC.

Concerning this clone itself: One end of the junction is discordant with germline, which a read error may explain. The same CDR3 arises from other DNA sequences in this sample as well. This CDR3 reads CATRSTGEDQPQHF. The CDR3 region has the DNA TGCGCCACCCGATCGACAGGGGAGGATCAGCCCCAGCATTTT. The chain combines TRBV6-5 with TRBJ1-5, with TRBD1 identical over 8 bases. Germline assignment: CDR1 MNHEY and CDR2 SVGAGI. This CDR3 has 14 residues.

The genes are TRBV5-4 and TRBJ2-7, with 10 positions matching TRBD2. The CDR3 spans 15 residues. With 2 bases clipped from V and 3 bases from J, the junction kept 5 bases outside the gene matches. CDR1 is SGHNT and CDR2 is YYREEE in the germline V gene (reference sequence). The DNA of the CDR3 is TGTGCCAGCAGCTTCTTAGCGGGAGGTCTCTACGAGCAGTACTTC. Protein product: CASSFLAGGLYEQYF.

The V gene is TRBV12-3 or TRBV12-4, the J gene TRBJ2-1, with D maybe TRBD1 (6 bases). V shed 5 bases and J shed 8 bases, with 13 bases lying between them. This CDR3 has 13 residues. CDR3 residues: CASSPGTNDEQFF. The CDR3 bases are TGTGCCAGCAGTCCCGGGACAAACGATGAGCAGTTCTTC.

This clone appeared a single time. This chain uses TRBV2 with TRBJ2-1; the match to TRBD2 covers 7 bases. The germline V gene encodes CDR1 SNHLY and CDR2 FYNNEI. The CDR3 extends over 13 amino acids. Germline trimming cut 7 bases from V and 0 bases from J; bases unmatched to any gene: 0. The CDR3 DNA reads TGTGCCAGCACGGGGGGCTCCTACAATGAGCAGTTCTTC. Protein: CASTGGSYNEQFF.